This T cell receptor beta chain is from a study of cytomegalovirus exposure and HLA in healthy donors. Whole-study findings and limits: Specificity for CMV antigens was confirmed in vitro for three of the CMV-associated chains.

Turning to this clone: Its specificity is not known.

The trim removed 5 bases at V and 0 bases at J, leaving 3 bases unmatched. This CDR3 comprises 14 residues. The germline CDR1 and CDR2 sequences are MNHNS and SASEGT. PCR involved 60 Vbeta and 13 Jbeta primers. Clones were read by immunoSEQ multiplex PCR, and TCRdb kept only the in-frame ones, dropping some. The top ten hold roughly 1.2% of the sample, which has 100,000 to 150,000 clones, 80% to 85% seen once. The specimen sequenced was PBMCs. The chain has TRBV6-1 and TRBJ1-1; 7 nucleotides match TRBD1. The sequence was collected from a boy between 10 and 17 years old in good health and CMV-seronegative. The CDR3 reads CASSTGELNTEAFF. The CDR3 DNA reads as TGTGCCAGCAGTACAGGGGAGCTGAACACTGAAGCTTTCTTT.